These T cell receptor beta chains were read from a single sample in a study of cytomegalovirus exposure and HLA in healthy donors. Profiled with immunoSEQ multiplex PCR; TCRdb holds only in-frame clones, not every one. The sample has some 170,000 clones, over 60% seen once. The sample consisted of PBMCs. The receptors here all came from a man aged 40-49 years in good health and CMV-seropositive. Both conserved end residues are part of each CDR3. Each record gives: J gene, D gene, V gene, CDR3 protein. A D gene is named only where the DNA matches it firmly.

TRBJ2-2 | . | TRBV6-5 | CASSYGYRLAGELFF
TRBJ2-5 | TRBD2 | TRBV29-1 | CSVVGAGGGETQYF
TRBJ1-5 | TRBD1 | TRBV6-5 | CASSTGTGNNQPQHF
TRBJ2-1 | TRBD2 | TRBV18 | CASSPGTSVYNEQFF
TRBJ2-1 | TRBD1 | TRBV29-1 | CSVVGTGPDEQFF
TRBJ1-2 | TRBD1 | TRBV5-4 | CASSFAPGQGYGYTF
TRBJ2-3 | . | TRBV11-3 | CASSLHGTNTDTQYF
TRBJ2-7 | . | TRBV6-1 | CASSESTSLSYEQYF
TRBJ2-2 | . | TRBV19 | CASSIVWRSSGELFF
TRBJ1-1 | . | TRBV6-5 | CASRFYSGNTEAFF
TRBJ2-2 | . | TRBV5-5 | CASSLVALNTGELFF
TRBJ2-5 | . | TRBV11-3 | CASSLVRETQYF
TRBJ2-1 | . | TRBV5-1 | CASSSEVGSSYNEQFF
TRBJ2-5 | . | TRBV5-5 | CASSLSGQRDPYFLETQYF
TRBJ2-5 | . | TRBV14 | CASSQSVQTQYF
TRBJ2-5 | TRBD1 | TRBV2 | CASSEARQGMETQYF
TRBJ1-5 | . | TRBV6-6 | CASSYSSGGGQPQHF
TRBJ2-5 | TRBD1 | TRBV11-2 | CASNQGARETQYF
. | TRBD2 | TRBV6-1 | CASKSGGPYEQYF
TRBJ1-2 | TRBD1 | TRBV5-6 | CASSLGMGQNYGYTF
TRBJ2-1 | . | TRBV5-1 | CASSLEVGGYNEQFF
TRBJ2-2 | . | TRBV5-1 | CASRQGSNTGELFF
TRBJ1-5 | . | TRBV19 | CAGSAGVNQPQHF
TRBJ1-5 | . | TRBV19 | CASVYGGNQPQHF
. | TRBD2 | TRBV7-9 | CASSWLAGGPGLSYEQYF
TRBJ2-2 | . | TRBV5-4 | CASSYPTGLTGELFF
TRBJ2-3 | . | TRBV11-3 | CASSLFTDTQYF
TRBJ2-5 | . | TRBV28 | CASSSGGRRQETQYF
TRBJ2-6 | . | TRBV6-5 | CASTFSGANVLTF
TRBJ2-2 | . | TRBV7-3 | CASSASGTLANTGELFF
TRBJ2-2 | . | TRBV12-5 | CASGLPVRGELFF
TRBJ2-2 | . | TRBV5-5 | CASSLEDWNTGELFF
TRBJ2-5 | . | TRBV15 | CATSRALGYGETQYF
TRBJ2-2 | . | TRBV12-5 | CASGPPQLAPNTGELFF
TRBJ1-2 | TRBD1 | TRBV14 | CASSRTPGQGDYGYTF
TRBJ1-1 | TRBD1 | TRBV27 | CASSAQGADTEAFF
TRBJ2-5 | TRBD1 | TRBV2 | CASSNRGETQYF
TRBJ2-7 | TRBD1 | TRBV10-2 | CASSDPDRGHYEQYF
TRBJ2-3 | TRBD2 | TRBV18 | CASSPGLAGPPPLTDTQYF
TRBJ2-3 | . | TRBV16 | CASSQYAGRTDTQYF
TRBJ2-7 | TRBD1 | TRBV5-1 | CASSYSGTGVEQYF
TRBJ2-1 | . | TRBV14 | CASTRQGGNEQFF
TRBJ1-2 | TRBD1 | TRBV5-5 | CASSSGGAGGYTF
TRBJ2-1 | . | TRBV6-1 | CASSDSGLSYNEQFF
TRBJ2-2 | . | TRBV18 | CASSPNGGTTGELFF
TRBJ1-2 | TRBD1 | TRBV7-9 | CASSLGQGDGYTF
TRBJ1-5 | . | TRBV18 | CASSRRQDSNQPQHF
TRBJ1-6 | TRBD1 | TRBV5-1 | CASSPGGQVNSPLHF
TRBJ2-5 | . | TRBV28 | CASSFVGGGGETQYF
TRBJ2-4 | . | TRBV28 | CASSLAERQYF
TRBJ1-1 | . | TRBV7-8 | CASSISTGPMNTEAFF
TRBJ1-5 | TRBD1 | TRBV27 | CASSFDRDGNQPQHF
TRBJ1-6 | TRBD1 | TRBV5-6 | CASSFGQGAQSYNSPLHF
TRBJ2-7 | TRBD1 | TRBV10-3 | CAIAPGQGKFEQYF
TRBJ1-6 | . | TRBV5-6 | CASTRDNWLRNSPLHF
. | . | TRBV6-1 | CASEPGQLYEQYF
TRBJ2-5 | TRBD1 | TRBV7-9 | CSSSLLATGLHETQYF
TRBJ1-5 | . | TRBV6-1 | CASSDYQGWRQPQHF
TRBJ2-7 | . | TRBV6-1 | CASSELRASTYEQYF
TRBJ2-3 | TRBD2 | TRBV19 | CASSKLAGVIPDTQYF